This T cell receptor beta chain was profiled in a study of blood T cell repertoires in COVID-19. The method was immunoSEQ multiplex PCR; TCRdb's version includes in-frame clones alone and lacks a portion of them. The sample yields approximately 200,000 clones, 88% seen once. Germline V gene sequence: CDR1 MGHRA, CDR2 YSYEKL. Unmatched junction bases numbered 12, after V lost 3 bases and J lost 5 bases. The CDR3 sequence is 16 residues long. Sequences were obtained from PBMCs or T cells enriched from blood (not recorded which). The sequence was obtained from a woman in her twenties or thirties who had been exposed to COVID-19. The V gene is TRBV4-1, the J gene TRBJ2-7; 8 nucleotides match TRBD2. CDR3 sequence reads: CASSHPAVSGINEQYF. DNA of the CDR3: TGCGCCAGCAGCCATCCCGCGGTTAGCGGGATCAACGAGCAGTACTTC.